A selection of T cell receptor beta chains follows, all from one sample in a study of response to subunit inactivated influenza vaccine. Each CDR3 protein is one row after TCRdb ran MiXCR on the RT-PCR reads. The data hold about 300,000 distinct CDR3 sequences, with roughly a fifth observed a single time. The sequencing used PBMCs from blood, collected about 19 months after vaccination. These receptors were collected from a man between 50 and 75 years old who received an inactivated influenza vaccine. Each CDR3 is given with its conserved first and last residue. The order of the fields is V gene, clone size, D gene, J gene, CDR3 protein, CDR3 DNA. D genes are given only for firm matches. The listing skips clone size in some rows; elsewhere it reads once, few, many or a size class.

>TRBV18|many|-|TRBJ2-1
CASSPVRDEQFF
TGTGCCAGCTCACCAGTCCGGGATGAGCAGTTCTTC
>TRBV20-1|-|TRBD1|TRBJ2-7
CSASRDRVGEQYF
TGCAGTGCTAGTCGGGACAGGGTGGGAGAGCAGTACTTC
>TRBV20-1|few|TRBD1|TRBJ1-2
CSARLTGVSGGYTF
TGCAGTGCTAGACTGACAGGGGTCTCGGGGGGCTACACCTTC
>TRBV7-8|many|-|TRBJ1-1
CASSFYREGRTEAFF
TGTGCCAGCAGCTTCTACCGGGAGGGCAGAACTGAAGCTTTCTTT
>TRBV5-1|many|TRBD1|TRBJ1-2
CASRDPGQGDNYGYTF
TGCGCCAGCAGAGACCCGGGACAGGGGGACAACTATGGCTACACCTTC
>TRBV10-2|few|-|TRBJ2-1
CASSLGQLGVQFF
TGCGCCAGCAGCCTGGGACAACTTGGGGTGCAGTTCTTC
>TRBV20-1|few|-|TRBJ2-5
CSAERRLVLGETQYF
TGCAGTGCTGAGAGGCGACTAGTCCTGGGGGAGACCCAGTACTTC
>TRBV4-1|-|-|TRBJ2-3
CASSQPSRGSADTQYF
TGCGCCAGCAGCCAACCTTCTAGGGGGAGCGCAGATACGCAGTATTTT
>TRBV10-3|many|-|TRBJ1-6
CAISDTGFYNSPLHF
TGTGCCATCAGTGACACAGGGTTCTATAATTCACCCCTCCACTTT
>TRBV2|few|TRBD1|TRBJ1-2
CASSTGGGRDYYGYTF
TGTGCCAGCAGTACAGGGGGCGGGAGAGACTACTATGGCTACACCTTC
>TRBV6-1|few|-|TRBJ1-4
CASSEVGRAAPTNEKLFF
TGTGCCAGCAGCGAAGTTGGTAGGGCAGCCCCAACTAATGAAAAACTGTTTTTT
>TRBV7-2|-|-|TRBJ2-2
CASSPPSGRNTGELFF
TGTGCCAGCAGCCCGCCGTCCGGTCGCAACACCGGGGAGCTGTTTTTT
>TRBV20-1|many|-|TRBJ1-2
CSARGVGRGFEPYGYTF
TGCAGTGCTAGAGGGGTGGGCAGGGGTTTTGAGCCCTATGGCTACACCTTC
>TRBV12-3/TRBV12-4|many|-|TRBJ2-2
CASSPRGRNTGELFF
TGTGCCAGCAGCCCCCGGGGGCGAAACACCGGGGAGCTGTTTTTT
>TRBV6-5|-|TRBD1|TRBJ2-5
CASSYGVTGGSKETQYF
TGTGCCAGCAGTTACGGAGTGACAGGGGGTAGTAAAGAGACCCAGTACTTC
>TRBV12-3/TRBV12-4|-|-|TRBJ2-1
CASTDWYNEQFF
TGTGCCAGCACTGACTGGTACAATGAGCAGTTCTTC
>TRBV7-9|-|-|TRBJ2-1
CASSLAGGRRNEQFF
TGTGCCAGCAGCTTAGCGGGGGGGCGTAGAAATGAGCAGTTCTTC
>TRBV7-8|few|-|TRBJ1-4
CASSLSLGGVGEKLFF
TGTGCCAGCAGCTTAAGTTTGGGGGGCGTTGGTGAAAAACTGTTTTTT
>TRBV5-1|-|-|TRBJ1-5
CASSLTAPLPVECQPQHF
TGCGCCAGCAGCTTGACAGCTCCTTTACCTGTCGAGTGTCAGCCCCAGCATTTT
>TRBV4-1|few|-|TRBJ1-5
CASSQGKQNQPQHF
TGCGCCAGCAGCCAAGGCAAACAAAATCAGCCCCAGCATTTT
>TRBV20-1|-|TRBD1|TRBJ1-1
CSASQQGAHTEAFF
TGCAGTGCTAGCCAACAGGGGGCTCACACTGAAGCTTTCTTT
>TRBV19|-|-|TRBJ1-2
CASSIVGSYYGYTF
TGTGCCAGTAGTATAGTAGGCAGTTACTATGGCTACACCTTC
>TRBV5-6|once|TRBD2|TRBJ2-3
CASSLTPKAGGTDTQYF
TGTGCCAGCAGCTTGACACCTAAAGCGGGGGGCACAGATACGCAGTATTTT
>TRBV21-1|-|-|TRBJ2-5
CASSKRWGLAGQETQYF
TGTGCCAGCAGCAAACGGTGGGGACTAGCGGGACAAGAGACCCAGTACTTC
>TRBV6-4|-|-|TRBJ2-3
CASSALGTRGAGGTRDTQYF
TGTGCCAGCAGTGCCTTGGGGACAAGGGGCGCGGGCGGCACCAGGGATACGCAGTATTTT
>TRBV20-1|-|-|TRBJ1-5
CSARGMHSNQPQHF
TGCAGTGCTAGGGGGATGCATAGCAATCAGCCCCAGCATTTT
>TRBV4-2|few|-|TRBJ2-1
CASSGLASVSYNEQFF
TGTGCCAGCAGCGGCCTGGCGTCGGTCTCCTACAATGAGCAGTTCTTC
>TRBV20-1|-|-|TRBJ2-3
CSARDFRDTSTDTQYF
TGCAGTGCTAGAGATTTCCGGGACACTAGCACAGATACGCAGTATTTT
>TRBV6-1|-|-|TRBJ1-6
CASTLRGGSPLHF
TGTGCCAGCACCCTTCGAGGGGGGTCACCCCTCCACTTT
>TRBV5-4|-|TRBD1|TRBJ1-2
CASRNQGARYGYTF
TGTGCCAGCAGGAACCAGGGGGCGAGATATGGCTACACCTTC
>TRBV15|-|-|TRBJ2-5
CATSTGWETQYF
TGTGCCACCAGCACAGGGTGGGAGACCCAGTACTTC
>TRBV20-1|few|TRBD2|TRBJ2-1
CSATRLAGGYEQFF
TGCAGTGCCACCCGACTAGCGGGAGGGTATGAGCAGTTCTTC
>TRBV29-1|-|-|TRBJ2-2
CSAARGIGELFF
TGCAGCGCAGCCAGGGGAATCGGGGAGCTGTTTTTT
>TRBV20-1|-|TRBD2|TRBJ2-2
CSAHLTSGMRTGELFF
TGCAGTGCTCACCTCACTAGCGGGATGAGGACCGGGGAGCTGTTTTTT
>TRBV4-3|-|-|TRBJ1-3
CASSQSVGVGNTIYF
TGCGCCAGCAGCCAATCGGTGGGGGTGGGAAACACCATATATTTT
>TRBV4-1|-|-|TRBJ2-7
CASSRWNRDGTYEQYF
TGCGCCAGCAGCCGATGGAACCGGGACGGGACCTACGAGCAGTACTTC
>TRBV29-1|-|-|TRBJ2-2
CSVDSGANTGELFF
TGCAGCGTTGACAGTGGGGCGAACACCGGGGAGCTGTTTTTT
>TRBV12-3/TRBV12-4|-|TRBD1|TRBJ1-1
CASGRQGGNTEAFF
TGTGCCAGCGGGCGACAGGGCGGGAACACTGAAGCTTTCTTT
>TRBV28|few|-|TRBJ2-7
CASSSGPPYEQYF
TGTGCCAGCAGTTCAGGGCCGCCCTACGAGCAGTACTTC
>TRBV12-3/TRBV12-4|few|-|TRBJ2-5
CASSPGDYQETQYF
TGTGCCAGCAGTCCCGGAGATTACCAAGAGACCCAGTACTTC
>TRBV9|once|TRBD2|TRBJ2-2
CASSVAGGVNTGELFF
TGTGCCAGCAGCGTAGCCGGGGGGGTGAACACCGGGGAGCTGTTTTTT
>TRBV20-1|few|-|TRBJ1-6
CSALEGGGYNSPLHF
TGCAGTGCGTTAGAGGGCGGAGGTTATAATTCACCCCTCCACTTT
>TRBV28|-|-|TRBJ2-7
CASTRQVGSYEQYF
TGTGCCAGCACCCGACAGGTGGGCTCCTACGAGCAGTACTTC
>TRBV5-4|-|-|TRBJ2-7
CASSLVTGFYYEQYF
TGTGCCAGCAGCTTGGTTACAGGCTTCTACTACGAGCAGTACTTC
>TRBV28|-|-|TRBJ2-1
CASSPRGFTYNEQFF
TGTGCCAGCAGCCCCCGGGGATTTACCTACAATGAGCAGTTCTTC
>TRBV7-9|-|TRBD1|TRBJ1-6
CASSFIDRGNSPLHF
TGTGCCAGCAGCTTTATAGACAGGGGGAATTCACCCCTCCACTTT
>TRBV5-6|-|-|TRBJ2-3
CASSLGVARTDTQYF
TGTGCCAGCAGCTTGGGAGTGGCCCGCACAGATACGCAGTATTTT
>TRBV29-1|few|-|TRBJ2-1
CSVEVGNYAYNEQFF
TGCAGCGTTGAAGTAGGGAATTACGCCTACAATGAGCAGTTCTTC
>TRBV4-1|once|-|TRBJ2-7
CASSQDGLAPYEQYF
TGCGCCAGCAGCCAAGATGGGCTAGCCCCCTACGAGCAGTACTTC
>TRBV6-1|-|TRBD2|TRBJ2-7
CASGRGEAYEQYF
TGTGCCAGCGGGAGGGGAGAGGCCTACGAGCAGTACTTC
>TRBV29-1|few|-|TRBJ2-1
CSAAETDSSYNEQFF
TGCAGCGCGGCCGAGACCGATAGCTCCTACAATGAGCAGTTCTTC
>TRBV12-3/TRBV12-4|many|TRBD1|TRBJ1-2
CASTDRGQGYTF
TGTGCCAGCACGGACAGGGGTCAGGGCTACACCTTC
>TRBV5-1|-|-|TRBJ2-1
CASSSKHQGSNEQFF
TGCGCCAGCAGCTCCAAACATCAGGGAAGCAATGAGCAGTTCTTC
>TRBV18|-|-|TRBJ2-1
CASSPRRNEQFF
TGTGCCAGCTCACCCCGGAGGAATGAGCAGTTCTTC
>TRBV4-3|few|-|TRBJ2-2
CASSQEGGGELFF
TGCGCCAGCAGCCAAGAGGGAGGCGGGGAGCTGTTTTTT